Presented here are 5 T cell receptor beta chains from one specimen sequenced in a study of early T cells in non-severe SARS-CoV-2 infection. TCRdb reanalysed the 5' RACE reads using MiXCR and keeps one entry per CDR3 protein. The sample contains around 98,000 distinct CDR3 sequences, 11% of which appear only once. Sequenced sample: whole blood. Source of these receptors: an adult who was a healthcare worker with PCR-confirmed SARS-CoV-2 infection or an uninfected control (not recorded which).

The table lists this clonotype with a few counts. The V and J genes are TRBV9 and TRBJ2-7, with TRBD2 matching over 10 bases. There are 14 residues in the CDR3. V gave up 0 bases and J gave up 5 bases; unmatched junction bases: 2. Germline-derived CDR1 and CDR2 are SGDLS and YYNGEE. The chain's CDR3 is CASSVDLAGDEQYF. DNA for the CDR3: TGTGCCAGCAGCGTAGATCTAGCGGGGGACGAGCAGTACTTC.

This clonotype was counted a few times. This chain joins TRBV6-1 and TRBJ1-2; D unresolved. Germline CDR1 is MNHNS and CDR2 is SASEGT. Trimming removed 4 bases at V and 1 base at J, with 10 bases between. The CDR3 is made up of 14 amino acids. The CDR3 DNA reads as TGTGCCAGCAGTGGGGCCCCCTATAACTATGGCTACACCTTC. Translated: CASSGAPYNYGYTF.

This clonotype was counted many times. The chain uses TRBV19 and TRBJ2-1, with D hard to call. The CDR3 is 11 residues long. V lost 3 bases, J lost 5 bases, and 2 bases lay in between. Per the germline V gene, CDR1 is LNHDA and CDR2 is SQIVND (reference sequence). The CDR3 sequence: CASSINNEQFF. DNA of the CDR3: TGTGCCAGTAGTATCAACAATGAGCAGTTCTTC.

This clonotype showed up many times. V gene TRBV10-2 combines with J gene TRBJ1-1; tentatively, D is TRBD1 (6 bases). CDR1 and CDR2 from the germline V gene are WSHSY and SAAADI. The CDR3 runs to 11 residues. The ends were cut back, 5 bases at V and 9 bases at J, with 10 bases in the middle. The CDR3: CASSPGGQAFF. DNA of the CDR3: TGCGCCAGCAGTCCTGGGGGGCAAGCTTTCTTT.

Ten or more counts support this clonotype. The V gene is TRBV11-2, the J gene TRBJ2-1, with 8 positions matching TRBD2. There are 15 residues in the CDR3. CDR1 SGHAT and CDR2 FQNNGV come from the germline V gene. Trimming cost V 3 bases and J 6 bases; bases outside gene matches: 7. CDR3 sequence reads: CASSFTGTRSNEQFF. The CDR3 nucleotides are TGTGCCAGCAGCTTTACCGGGACTAGATCCAATGAGCAGTTCTTC. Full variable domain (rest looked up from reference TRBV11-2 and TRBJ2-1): EAGVAQSPRYKIIEKRQSVAFWCNPISGHATLYWYQQILGQGPKLLIQFQNNGVVDDSQLPKDRFSAERLKGVDSTLKIQPAKLEDSAVYLCASSFTGTRSNEQFFGPGTRLTVL.